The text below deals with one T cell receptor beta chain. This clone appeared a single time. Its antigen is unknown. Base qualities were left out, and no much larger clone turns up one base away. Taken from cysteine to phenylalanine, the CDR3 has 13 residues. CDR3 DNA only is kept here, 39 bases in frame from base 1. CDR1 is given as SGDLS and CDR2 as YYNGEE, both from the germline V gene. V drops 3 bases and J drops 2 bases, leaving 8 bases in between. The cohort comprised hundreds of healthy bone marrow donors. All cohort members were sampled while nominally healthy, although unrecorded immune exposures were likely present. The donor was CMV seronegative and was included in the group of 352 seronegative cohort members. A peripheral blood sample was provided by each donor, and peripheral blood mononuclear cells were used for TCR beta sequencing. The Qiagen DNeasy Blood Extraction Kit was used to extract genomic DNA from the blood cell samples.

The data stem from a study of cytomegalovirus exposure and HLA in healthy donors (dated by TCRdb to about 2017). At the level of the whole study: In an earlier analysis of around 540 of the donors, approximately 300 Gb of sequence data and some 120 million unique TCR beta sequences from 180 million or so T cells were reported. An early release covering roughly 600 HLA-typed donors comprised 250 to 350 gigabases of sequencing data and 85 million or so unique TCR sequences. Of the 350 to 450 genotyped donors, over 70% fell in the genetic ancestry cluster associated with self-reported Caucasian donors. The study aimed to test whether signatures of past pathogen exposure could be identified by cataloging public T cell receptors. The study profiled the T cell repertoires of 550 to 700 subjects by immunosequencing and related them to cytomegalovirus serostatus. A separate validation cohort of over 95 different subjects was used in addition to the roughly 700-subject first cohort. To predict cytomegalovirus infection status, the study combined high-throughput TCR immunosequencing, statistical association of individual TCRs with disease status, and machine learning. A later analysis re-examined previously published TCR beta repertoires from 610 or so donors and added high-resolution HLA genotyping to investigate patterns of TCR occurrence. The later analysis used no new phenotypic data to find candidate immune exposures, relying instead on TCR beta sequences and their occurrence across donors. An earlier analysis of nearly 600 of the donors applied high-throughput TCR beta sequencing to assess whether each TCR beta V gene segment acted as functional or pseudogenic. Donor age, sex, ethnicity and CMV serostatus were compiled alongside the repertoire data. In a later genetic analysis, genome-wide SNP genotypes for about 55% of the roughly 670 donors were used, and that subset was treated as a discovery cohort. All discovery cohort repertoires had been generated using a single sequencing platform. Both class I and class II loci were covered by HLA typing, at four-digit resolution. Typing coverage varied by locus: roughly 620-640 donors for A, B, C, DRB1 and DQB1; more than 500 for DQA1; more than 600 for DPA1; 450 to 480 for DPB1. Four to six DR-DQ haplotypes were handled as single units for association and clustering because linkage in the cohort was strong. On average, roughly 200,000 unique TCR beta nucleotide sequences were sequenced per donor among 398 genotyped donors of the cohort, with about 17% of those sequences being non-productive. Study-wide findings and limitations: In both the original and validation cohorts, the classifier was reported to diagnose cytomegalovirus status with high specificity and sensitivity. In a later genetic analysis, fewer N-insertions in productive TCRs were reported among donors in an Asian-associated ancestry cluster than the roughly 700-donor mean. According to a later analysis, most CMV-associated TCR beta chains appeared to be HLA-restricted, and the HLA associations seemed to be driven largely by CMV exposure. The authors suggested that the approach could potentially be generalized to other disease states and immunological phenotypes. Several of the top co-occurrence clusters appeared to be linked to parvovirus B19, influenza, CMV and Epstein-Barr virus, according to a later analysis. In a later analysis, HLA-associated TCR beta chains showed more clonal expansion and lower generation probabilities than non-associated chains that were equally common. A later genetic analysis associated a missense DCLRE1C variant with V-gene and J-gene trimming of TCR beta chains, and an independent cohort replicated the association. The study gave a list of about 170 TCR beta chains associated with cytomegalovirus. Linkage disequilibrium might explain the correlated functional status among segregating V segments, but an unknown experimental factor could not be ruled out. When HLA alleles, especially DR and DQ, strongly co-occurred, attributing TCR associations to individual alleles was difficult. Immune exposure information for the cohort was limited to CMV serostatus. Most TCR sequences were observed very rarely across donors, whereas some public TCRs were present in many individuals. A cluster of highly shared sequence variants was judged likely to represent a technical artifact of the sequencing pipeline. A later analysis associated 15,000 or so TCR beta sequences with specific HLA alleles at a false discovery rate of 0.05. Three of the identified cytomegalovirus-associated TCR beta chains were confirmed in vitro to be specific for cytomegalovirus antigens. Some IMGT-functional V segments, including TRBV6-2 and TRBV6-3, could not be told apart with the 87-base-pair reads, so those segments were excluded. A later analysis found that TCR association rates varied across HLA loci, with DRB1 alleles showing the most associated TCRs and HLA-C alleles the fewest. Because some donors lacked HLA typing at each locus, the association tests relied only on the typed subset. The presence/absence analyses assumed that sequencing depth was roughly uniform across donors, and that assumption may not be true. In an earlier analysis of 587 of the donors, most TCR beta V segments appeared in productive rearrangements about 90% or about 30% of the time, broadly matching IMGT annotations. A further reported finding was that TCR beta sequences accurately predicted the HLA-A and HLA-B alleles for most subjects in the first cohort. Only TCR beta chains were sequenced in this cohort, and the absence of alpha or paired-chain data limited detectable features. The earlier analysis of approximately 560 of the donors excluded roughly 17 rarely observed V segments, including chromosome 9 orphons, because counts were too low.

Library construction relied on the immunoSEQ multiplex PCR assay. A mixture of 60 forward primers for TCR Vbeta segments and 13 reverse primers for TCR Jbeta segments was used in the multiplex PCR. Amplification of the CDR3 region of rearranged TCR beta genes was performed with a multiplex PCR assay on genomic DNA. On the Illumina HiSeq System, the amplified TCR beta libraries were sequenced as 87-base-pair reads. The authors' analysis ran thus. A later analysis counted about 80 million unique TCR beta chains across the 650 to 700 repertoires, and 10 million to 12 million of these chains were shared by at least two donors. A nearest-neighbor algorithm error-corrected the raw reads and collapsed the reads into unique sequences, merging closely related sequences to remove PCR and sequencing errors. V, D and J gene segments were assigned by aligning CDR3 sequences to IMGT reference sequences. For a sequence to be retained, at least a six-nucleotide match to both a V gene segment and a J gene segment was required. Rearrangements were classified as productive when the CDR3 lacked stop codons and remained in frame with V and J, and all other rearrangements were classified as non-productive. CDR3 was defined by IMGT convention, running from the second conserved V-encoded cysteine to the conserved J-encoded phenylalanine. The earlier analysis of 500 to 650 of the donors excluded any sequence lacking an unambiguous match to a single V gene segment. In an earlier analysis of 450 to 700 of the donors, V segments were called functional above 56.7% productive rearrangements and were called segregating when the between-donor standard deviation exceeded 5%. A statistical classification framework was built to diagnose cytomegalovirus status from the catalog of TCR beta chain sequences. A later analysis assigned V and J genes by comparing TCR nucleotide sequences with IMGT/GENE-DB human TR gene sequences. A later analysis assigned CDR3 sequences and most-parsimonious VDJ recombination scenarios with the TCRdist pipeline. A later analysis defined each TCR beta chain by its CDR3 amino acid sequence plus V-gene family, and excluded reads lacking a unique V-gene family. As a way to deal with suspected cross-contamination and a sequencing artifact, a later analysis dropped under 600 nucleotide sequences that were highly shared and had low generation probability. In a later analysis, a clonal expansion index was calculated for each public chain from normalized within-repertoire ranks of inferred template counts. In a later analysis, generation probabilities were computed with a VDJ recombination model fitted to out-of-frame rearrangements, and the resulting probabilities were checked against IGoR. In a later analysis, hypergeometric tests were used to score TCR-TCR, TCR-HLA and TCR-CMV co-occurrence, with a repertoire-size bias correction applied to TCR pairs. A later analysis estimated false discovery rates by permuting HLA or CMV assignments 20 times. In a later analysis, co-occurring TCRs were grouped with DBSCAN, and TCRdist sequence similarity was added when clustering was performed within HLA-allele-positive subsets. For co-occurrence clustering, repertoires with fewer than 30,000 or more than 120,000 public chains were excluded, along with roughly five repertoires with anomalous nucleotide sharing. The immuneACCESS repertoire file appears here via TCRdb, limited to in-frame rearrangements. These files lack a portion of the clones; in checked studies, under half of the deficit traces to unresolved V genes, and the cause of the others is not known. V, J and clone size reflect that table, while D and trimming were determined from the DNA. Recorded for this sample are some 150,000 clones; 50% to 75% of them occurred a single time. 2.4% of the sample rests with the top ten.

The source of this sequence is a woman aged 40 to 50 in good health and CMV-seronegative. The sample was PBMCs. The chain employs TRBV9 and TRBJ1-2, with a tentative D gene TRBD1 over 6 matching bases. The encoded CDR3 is CASSDDRNYGYTF. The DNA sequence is TGTGCCAGCAGCGACGACAGGAACTATGGCTACACCTTC.